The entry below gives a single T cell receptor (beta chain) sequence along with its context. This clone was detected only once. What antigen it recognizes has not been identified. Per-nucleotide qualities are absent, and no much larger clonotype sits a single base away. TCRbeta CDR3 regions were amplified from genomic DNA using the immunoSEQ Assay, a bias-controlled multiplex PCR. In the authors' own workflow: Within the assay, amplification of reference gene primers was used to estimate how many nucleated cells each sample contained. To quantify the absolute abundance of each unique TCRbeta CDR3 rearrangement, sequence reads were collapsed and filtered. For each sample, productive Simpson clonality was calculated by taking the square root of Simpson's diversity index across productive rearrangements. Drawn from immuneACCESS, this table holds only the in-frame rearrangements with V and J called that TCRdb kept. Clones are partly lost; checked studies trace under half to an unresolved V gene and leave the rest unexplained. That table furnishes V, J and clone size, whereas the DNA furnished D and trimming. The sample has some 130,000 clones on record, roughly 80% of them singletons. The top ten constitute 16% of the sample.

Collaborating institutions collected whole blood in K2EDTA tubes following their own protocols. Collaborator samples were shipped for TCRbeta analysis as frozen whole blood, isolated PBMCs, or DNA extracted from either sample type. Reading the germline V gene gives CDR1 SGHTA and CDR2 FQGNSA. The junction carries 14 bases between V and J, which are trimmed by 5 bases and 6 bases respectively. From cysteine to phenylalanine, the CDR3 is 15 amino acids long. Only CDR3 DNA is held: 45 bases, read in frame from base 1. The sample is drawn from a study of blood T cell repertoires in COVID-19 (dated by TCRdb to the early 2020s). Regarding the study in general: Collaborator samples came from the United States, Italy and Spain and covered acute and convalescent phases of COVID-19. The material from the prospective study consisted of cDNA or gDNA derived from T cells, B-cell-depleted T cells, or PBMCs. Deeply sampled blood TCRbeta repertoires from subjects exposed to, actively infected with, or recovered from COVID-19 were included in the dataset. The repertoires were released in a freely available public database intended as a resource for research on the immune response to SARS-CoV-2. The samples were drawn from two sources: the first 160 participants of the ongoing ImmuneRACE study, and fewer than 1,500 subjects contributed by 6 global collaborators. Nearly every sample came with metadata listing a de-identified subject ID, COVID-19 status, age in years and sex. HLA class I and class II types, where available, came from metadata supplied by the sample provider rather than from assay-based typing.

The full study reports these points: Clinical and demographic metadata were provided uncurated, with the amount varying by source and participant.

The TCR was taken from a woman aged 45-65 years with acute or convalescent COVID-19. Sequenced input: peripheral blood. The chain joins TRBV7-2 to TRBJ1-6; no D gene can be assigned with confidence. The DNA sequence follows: TGTGCCAGCAGCCCACAGCCAGATGGTAATTCACCCCTCCACTTT. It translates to CASSPQPDGNSPLHF.